A single sample gave rise to the 26 T cell receptor beta chains below, sequenced in a study of T cell responses to AZD1222 COVID-19 vaccine. Profiling relied on immunoSEQ multiplex PCR, and the TCRdb table lists in-frame clones only, not all of them. The sample shows roughly 120,000 clones, 91% of them seen only once. The source material was peripheral blood, sampled on day 0 of AZD1222 vaccination. The receptors stem from an adult in good health.

The chain uses TRBV7-9 and TRBJ2-6; 10 bases match TRBD1. The CDR3 is made up of 17 amino acids. Germline loops: CDR1 SEHNR, CDR2 FQNEAQ (reference sequence). V was clipped by 5 bases and J by 4 bases; unmatched bases: 8. The CDR3 loop is CASSIPGQGSGANVLTF. For the CDR3, the DNA is TGTGCCAGCAGCATACCGGGACAGGGGTCGGGGGCCAACGTCCTGACTTTC.

The chain combines TRBV27 with TRBJ1-2; D gene ambiguous. The CDR3 has 15 amino acids. The V and J ends lost 2 bases and 2 bases respectively, with 12 bases between them. Germline V gene data show CDR1 as MNHEY and CDR2 as SMNVEV (reference sequence). Here the CDR3 DNA reads TGTGCCAGCAGTTTAGAAGGCCTCAGCAACTATGGCTACACCTTC. It yields the protein CASSLEGLSNYGYTF.

This rearrangement joins TRBV6-1 to TRBJ1-1; D remains unclear. Trimming took off 2 bases at V and 2 bases at J, with 9 bases between the two ends. The CDR3 contains 14 residues. Germline V gives CDR1 MNHNS, CDR2 SASEGT. CDR3 residues: CASSEFPVNTEAFF. CDR3 bases: TGTGCCAGCAGTGAATTCCCAGTCAACACTGAAGCTTTCTTT.

The chain links TRBV11-2 to TRBJ2-1, with D possibly being TRBD1 (5 bases). Trimming stripped 4 bases from V and 7 bases from J, with 23 bases between. From germline, CDR1 is SGHAT and CDR2 FQNNGV. The CDR3 sequence is 17 residues long. The DNA for the CDR3 is TGTGCCAGCAGCTCCCTTGACAGCTTGGCCCAAGGGAATGAGCAGTTCTTC. It is translated as CASSSLDSLAQGNEQFF.

This clone was counted a few times. This sequence joins TRBV9 and TRBJ1-6, with TRBD1 identical over 7 bases. Per the germline V gene, CDR1 is SGDLS and CDR2 is YYNGEE. With V trimmed by 3 bases and J by 5 bases, 2 bases remained unmatched. This CDR3 region has 14 residues. CDR3: CASSGGQNNSPLHF. The CDR3 nucleotides read TGTGCCAGCAGCGGGGGACAGAATAATTCACCCCTCCACTTT.

This chain links TRBV2 with TRBJ1-1; D may be TRBD1 (6 bases). The CDR3 is made up of 16 amino acids. Germline V gene sequence: CDR1 SNHLY, CDR2 FYNNEI. V gave up 0 bases and J gave up 4 bases, with 15 bases separating them. The CDR3 region has the DNA TGTGCCAGCAGTGAAGCCTTGCTAGGGGGTGGCACTGAAGCTTTCTTT. Protein sequence: CASSEALLGGGTEAFF.

The J gene is TRBJ1-1, the V gene TRBV7-9; D is possibly TRBD1 (6 bases). Germline V gene lookup returns CDR1 SEHNR and CDR2 FQNEAQ (reference sequence). Deletions cut 5 bases from V and 3 bases from J, with 13 bases between. This CDR3 is 14 amino acids long. The CDR3 sequence: CASSPIQGDTEAFF. The CDR3 DNA follows: TGTGCCAGCAGCCCTATACAGGGAGACACTGAAGCTTTCTTT.

The chain joins TRBV24-1 to TRBJ2-2, with D unresolved. The germline V gene encodes CDR1 KGHDR and CDR2 SFDVKD. V was pared by 0 bases and J by 2 bases, with 12 bases between. The CDR3 runs to 17 residues. The CDR3 loop is CATSDLHLATNTGELFF. Here the CDR3 DNA reads TGTGCCACCAGTGATTTGCATCTTGCTACTAACACCGGGGAGCTGTTTTTT.

In its sample, this clone was seen once. The chain is built from TRBV25-1 and TRBJ2-1; 7 bases align to TRBD1. J gave up 5 bases and V 3 bases, and 7 bases lay outside the gene matches. The CDR3 contains 15 residues. The germline gives CDR1 MGHDK, CDR2 SYGVNS. CDR3 residues: CASSDYRGMDNEQFF. CDR3 bases: TGTGCCAGCAGTGACTACAGGGGTATGGACAATGAGCAGTTCTTC.

The gene calls are TRBV28 and TRBJ1-2; tentatively, D is TRBD1 (6 bases). V was trimmed by 1 base and J by 3 bases, leaving 9 bases between them. Germline V gives CDR1 MDHEN, CDR2 SYDVKM. The CDR3 has 14 residues. The CDR3 region is CASSLSGGHYGYTF. The CDR3 nucleotides read TGTGCCAGCAGTTTATCCGGGGGCCACTATGGCTACACCTTC.

This clone was seen once. The rearrangement links TRBV6-4 to TRBJ2-1; possible D gene TRBD2, 5 bases. CDR1 is MRHNA, CDR2 SNTAGT, per germline. V lost 3 bases and J 9 bases, leaving 12 bases between the germline ends. CDR3 length: 13 amino acids. The CDR3 region is CASSEEGWGEQFF. For the CDR3, the DNA is TGTGCCAGCAGTGAAGAGGGTTGGGGTGAGCAGTTCTTC.

The chain uses TRBV6-2 or TRBV6-3 and TRBJ1-2; possibly TRBD1 for D (5 bases). CDR1 is MNHEY, CDR2 SVGEGT, per germline. The CDR3 contains 14 residues. Trimming removed 5 bases at V and 8 bases at J, with 18 bases between. DNA of the CDR3: TGTGCCAGCAGTCTCGACAGACCCTACGACGGCTACACCTTC. Translating it yields CASSLDRPYDGYTF.

The chain joins TRBV2 to TRBJ1-4; no firm D call. V lost 6 bases and J lost 4, with 12 bases in between. Germline V gene sequence: CDR1 SNHLY, CDR2 FYNNEI. The CDR3 runs to 14 residues. The CDR3 here is CASRNRESNEKLFF. The CDR3 DNA is TGTGCCAGCAGAAACAGAGAAAGTAATGAAAAACTGTTTTTT.

This sequence joins TRBV11-3 and TRBJ1-1; possible D gene TRBD1, 5 bases. The CDR3 contains 13 residues. From germline, CDR1 is SGHNT and CDR2 YENEEA. V was pared by 5 bases and J by 11 bases, with 18 bases between. For the CDR3, the DNA is TGTGCCAGCAGCCGGGGGGGACGGGATACGGCTTTCTTT. Translation: CASSRGGRDTAFF.

Here the CDR3 reads CASSTGGTYEQYF. Here the CDR3 DNA reads TGCGCCAGCTCCACGGGGGGCACTTACGAGCAGTACTTC. This chain connects TRBV5-1 to TRBJ2-7; D may be TRBD2 (7 bases). Trimming removed 7 bases from V and 4 bases from J, with 15 bases in between. The CDR3 spans 13 residues. CDR1 and CDR2 (germline): SGHRS, YFSETQ.

V is TRBV7-6 and J is TRBJ1-3, with D possibly matching TRBD1 (5 bases). Germline V gene data show CDR1 as SGHVS and CDR2 as FNYEAQ. Trimming took off 4 bases at V and 7 bases at J, with 17 bases between the two ends. The length of the CDR3 is 15 residues. CDR3 region: CASSSGTERWNTIYF. CDR3 in DNA: TGTGCCAGCAGCTCGGGGACCGAGCGGTGGAACACCATATATTTT.

V usage is TRBV11-1 and J usage is TRBJ1-5; D might be TRBD1 (5 bases). Per the germline V gene, CDR1 is SGHAT and CDR2 is FQDESV (reference sequence). V was clipped by 5 bases and J by 5 bases, with 10 bases between them. The CDR3 is 13 residues long. CDR3 residues: CASSPSRDQPQHF. The CDR3 DNA sequence: TGTGCCAGCAGCCCGAGCAGGGATCAGCCCCAGCATTTT.

On this clone: The junction departs from germline at one end; a sequencing error may be responsible. The chain couples TRBV6-1 to TRBJ1-1; D gene uncertain. The germline CDR1 and CDR2 sequences are MNHNS and SASEGT. The CDR3 loop spans 10 amino acids. The CDR3: CASSEARAHF. DNA for the CDR3: TGTGCCAGCAGTGAAGCTCGGGCCCATTTT.

The V call is TRBV15, the J call TRBJ1-2; D might be TRBD1 (6 bases). The germline V gene has CDR1 LNHNV and CDR2 YYDKDF (reference sequence). The CDR3 spans 15 residues. Trimming pared 0 bases from V and 2 bases from J, leaving 10 bases between. The CDR3 reads CATSRDRQGNYGYTF. CDR3 sequence (DNA): TGTGCCACCAGCAGAGATCGTCAGGGGAACTATGGCTACACCTTC. The full variable domain, its missing parts supplied by reference TRBV15 and TRBJ1-2, is DAMVIQNPRYQVTQFGKPVTLSCSQTLNHNVMYWYQQKSSQAPKLLFHYYDKDFNNEADTPDNFQSRRPNTSFCFLDIRSPGLGDTAMYLCATSRDRQGNYGYTFGSGTRLTVV.

The chain couples TRBV11-2 to TRBJ2-1; TRBD1 matches at 8 bases. The CDR3 length is 16 residues. The J segment lost 7 bases and the V segment lost 3 bases, leaving 11 bases of the junction unmatched. Germline lookup yields CDR1 SGHAT and CDR2 FQNNGV. CDR3 nucleotides: TGTGCCAGCAGCTTCAGGAGGACAGGGCCGAAGAATGAGCAGTTCTTC. Translating it yields CASSFRRTGPKNEQFF.

V gene TRBV19 combines with J gene TRBJ2-2; 8 nucleotides line up with TRBD2. V was pared by 6 bases and J by 0 bases, with 9 bases of the junction left unmatched. The CDR3 length is 17 residues. Per germline, CDR1 LNHDA and CDR2 SQIVND (reference sequence). The CDR3 DNA reads TGTGCCAGTAGCGTAGGAGCGGGAGCGGCGAACACCGGGGAGCTGTTTTTT. The encoded protein is CASSVGAGAANTGELFF.

V usage is TRBV15 and J usage is TRBJ1-4; D remains unclear. Germline V gene sequence: CDR1 LNHNV, CDR2 YYDKDF (reference sequence). The CDR3 has 14 amino acids. Trimming pared 9 bases from V and 0 bases from J, leaving 11 bases between. In DNA form, the CDR3 reads TGTGCCACGACACACGTAGCAACTAATGAAAAACTGTTTTTT. Its translation is CATTHVATNEKLFF.

This clone has a single count. The rearrangement links TRBV19 to TRBJ2-2; either TRBD1 or TRBD2 may supply D (6 bases each). The germline gives CDR1 LNHDA, CDR2 SQIVND (reference sequence). The CDR3 is 14 amino acids. Trimming cost V 5 bases and J 5 bases, with 12 bases left between them. The CDR3 coding sequence is TGTGCCAGTAGTCCCTCGGGGGCAACCGGGGAGCTGTTTTTT. The encoded protein is CASSPSGATGELFF.

V gene TRBV28 combines with J gene TRBJ2-3, with D unclear. Trimming cost V 9 bases and J 0 bases, with 4 bases left between them. CDR1 and CDR2 (germline): MDHEN, SYDVKM. The CDR3 runs to 11 residues. CDR3 in DNA: TGTGCCAGTAAGAGCACAGATACGCAGTATTTT. Translating it yields CASKSTDTQYF.

A word on this clone: Other DNA sequences in the sample encode the same CDR3. This chain joins TRBV19 and TRBJ1-2; maybe TRBD1 (5 bases). Germline V gene lookup returns CDR1 LNHDA and CDR2 SQIVND (reference sequence). This CDR3 comprises 12 residues. Trimming removed 5 bases at V and 4 bases at J, with 8 bases between. CDR3 DNA: TGTGCCAGTAGTCCAGGGCCCTATGGCTACACCTTC. It specifies CASSPGPYGYTF.

The chain has TRBV27 and TRBJ2-2; D gene uncertain. Germline V gives CDR1 MNHEY, CDR2 SMNVEV (reference sequence). Trimming removed 5 bases from V and 13 bases from J, with 14 bases in between. The CDR3 is 12 residues long. The CDR3 DNA reads as TGTGCCAGCAGTCCCCTTGGGTCGGGGCTGTTTTTT. Its protein product is CASSPLGSGLFF.